These 28 T cell receptor beta chains share one sample of origin, sequenced in a study of T cell responses to AZD1222 COVID-19 vaccine. Repertoires were generated with immunoSEQ multiplex PCR, while TCRdb's copy carries only in-frame clones and drops some. The table records some 150,000 clones, approximately 86% of them present only once. Source: peripheral blood, taken after recovery from COVID-19. The receptors stem from an adult who had recovered from COVID-19.

The chain carries TRBV7-2 and TRBJ2-7; D is uncertain. The CDR3 contains 13 residues. CDR1 and CDR2 (germline): SGHTA, FQGNSA. V was shortened by 3 bases and J by 7 bases, with 13 bases between the two germline ends. The CDR3 protein is CASSFSLAGEQYF. The DNA for the CDR3 is TGTGCCAGCAGCTTTTCCCTGGCCGGGGAGCAGTACTTC.

The CDR3 bases are TGTGCCAGCAGCTCCCGGCCGGGCACCTACACTGAAGCTTTCTTT. Amino acids: CASSSRPGTYTEAFF. The gene calls are TRBV7-3 and TRBJ1-1; D ambiguous. V was clipped by 4 bases and J by 3 bases, with 15 bases between them. Germline V gene data show CDR1 as SGHTA and CDR2 as FQGTGA. CDR3 length equals 15 residues.

CDR3 bases: TGTGCCAGCAGTTACTCACGGAAAGAAGCTTTCTTT. Its protein is CASSYSRKEAFF. The rearrangement joins TRBV6-5 to TRBJ1-1, with D hard to call. This CDR3 contains 12 residues. Trimming pared 0 bases from V and 8 bases from J, leaving 7 bases between. Germline lookup yields CDR1 MNHEY and CDR2 SVGAGI.

This sequence joins TRBV3-1 (or the pseudogene TRBV3-2) and TRBJ1-4; TRBD1 matches 8 bases. Germline assignment: CDR1 LGHDT and CDR2 YNNKEL (reference sequence). J gave up 7 bases and V 3 bases, and 10 bases lay outside the gene matches. The CDR3 covers 16 residues. The CDR3 reads CASSQRQGNVVEKLFF. CDR3 nucleotide sequence: TGTGCCAGCAGCCAGCGACAGGGGAACGTTGTTGAAAAACTGTTTTTT.

The gene calls are TRBV28 and TRBJ1-4, with 10 bases matching TRBD1. The CDR3 loop spans 17 amino acids. The ends lost 3 bases at V and 7 bases at J; junction bases unmatched: 11. CDR1 MDHEN and CDR2 SYDVKM come from the germline V gene. The CDR3 DNA reads as TGTGCCAGCAGTTTCAGACAGGGGGCGCTTGGGGGTGAAAAACTGTTTTTT. Its protein product is CASSFRQGALGGEKLFF. The whole variable domain, remainder taken from reference TRBV28 and TRBJ1-4, is DVKVTQSSRYLVKRTGEKVFLECVQDMDHENMFWYRQDPGLGLRLIYFSYDVKMKEKGDIPEGYSVSREKKERFSLILESASTNQTSMYLCASSFRQGALGGEKLFFGSGTQLSVL.

This chain links TRBV7-8 with TRBJ2-7; 11 bases are shared with TRBD1. V shed 4 bases, J shed 7 bases, and the junction held 15 bases outside the gene matches. Per the germline V gene, CDR1 is SGHVS and CDR2 is FQNEAQ. There are 17 residues in the CDR3. The CDR3, as DNA: TGTGCCAGCAGCTCCTCCCGCTACGGACAGGGGGCGCGTGAGCAGTACTTC. Amino acid sequence: CASSSSRYGQGAREQYF. Complete variable domain (other parts from reference TRBV7-8 and TRBJ2-7): GAGVSQSPRYKVAKRGQDVALRCDPISGHVSLFWYQQALGQGPEFLTYFQNEAQLDKSGLPSDRFFAERPEGSVSTLKIQRTQQEDSAVYLCASSSSRYGQGAREQYFGPGTRLTVT.

The chain recombines TRBV9 with TRBJ1-5; D remains unclear. Germline V gene data show CDR1 as SGDLS and CDR2 as YYNGEE. The ends were cut back, 0 bases at V and 4 bases at J, with 11 bases in the middle. The CDR3 contains 15 residues. The chain's CDR3 is CASSVGATLNQPQHF. CDR3 nucleotides: TGTGCCAGCAGCGTAGGGGCCACTCTAAATCAGCCCCAGCATTTT.

The chain couples TRBV9 to TRBJ1-1; a possible D gene is TRBD1 (5 bases). CDR3 size: 16 residues. The V end was cut by 0 bases, the J end by 1 base, with 13 bases between. Germline V gene lookup returns CDR1 SGDLS and CDR2 YYNGEE. The CDR3 coding sequence is TGTGCCAGCAGCGTAGACGTCAGGGTAGGGAACACTGAAGCTTTCTTT. Encoded protein: CASSVDVRVGNTEAFF.

This rearrangement joins TRBV7-2 to TRBJ2-7; the match to TRBD2 covers 10 bases. Per the germline V gene, CDR1 is SGHTA and CDR2 is FQGNSA. The CDR3 is 13 amino acids. V trimming: 5 bases; J trimming: 7 bases; junction bases outside the gene matches: 5. The CDR3 here is CASSMGLAREQYF. Here the CDR3 DNA reads TGTGCCAGCAGCATGGGACTAGCGCGGGAGCAGTACTTC.

This clone was counted once. The V and J genes are TRBV5-6 and TRBJ1-6; no clear D gene. Germline V gives CDR1 SGHDT, CDR2 YYEEEE. Trimming removed 3 bases at V and 8 bases at J, with 15 bases between. This CDR3 is 15 amino acids long. The CDR3 nucleotides are TGTGCCAGCAGCTCCCGGCGGGGTTTTTATTCACCCCTCCACTTT. Amino acids: CASSSRRGFYSPLHF.

The rearrangement uses TRBV7-3 and TRBJ1-6; 7 bases match TRBD1. The CDR3 sequence is 15 residues long. After removal of 5 bases from V and 10 bases from J, the junction contained 11 bases not matched to a gene. Germline CDR1 SGHTA, CDR2 FQGTGA. CDR3 nucleotide sequence: TGTGCCAGCAGCCTAATACGGGACAGAAACTCACCCCTCCACTTT. This codes for CASSLIRDRNSPLHF.

This clone was observed a few times. The rearrangement joins TRBV29-1 to TRBJ1-2; 10 bases line up with TRBD1. The CDR3 loop spans 17 amino acids. Trimming cost V 0 bases and J 2 bases; bases outside gene matches: 9. CDR1 is SQVTM and CDR2 is ANQGSEA in the germline V gene. In DNA, the CDR3 is TGCAGCGTTGAAGATCGGGACAGGGGAATAGCCAACTATGGCTACACCTTC. Its translation is CSVEDRDRGIANYGYTF.

The chain links TRBV6-2 or TRBV6-3 to TRBJ2-1; 11 positions agree with TRBD2. Germline CDR1 reads MNHEY; CDR2 reads SVGEGT. The CDR3 contains 17 residues. Trimming cost V 5 bases and J 5 bases; bases outside gene matches: 11. As DNA, the CDR3 is TGTGCCAGCAGTCCCGAGGCTAGCGGGAGGATAGACAATGAGCAGTTCTTC. Translation: CASSPEASGRIDNEQFF.

CDR3 region: CASSQGSGVDSPLHF. CDR3 coding DNA: TGTGCCAGCAGCCAAGGGTCGGGAGTTGATTCACCCCTCCACTTT. This chain connects TRBV3-1 (or the pseudogene TRBV3-2) to TRBJ1-6; D is undetermined. Per the germline V gene, CDR1 is LGHDT and CDR2 is YNNKEL (reference sequence). V shed 1 base and J shed 8 bases, with 12 bases lying between them. The CDR3 has 15 amino acids.

V gene TRBV29-1 combines with J gene TRBJ2-6; D is possibly TRBD1 (6 bases). This CDR3 comprises 15 residues. From germline, CDR1 is SQVTM and CDR2 ANQGSEA. V was pared by 1 base and J by 4 bases, with 11 bases between. For the CDR3, the DNA is TGCAGCGTTGAAGTGAGGGGGTTGGGGGCCAACGTCCTGACTTTC. This translates into CSVEVRGLGANVLTF.

The chain has TRBV19 and TRBJ1-2; TRBD1 aligns across 8 bases. This CDR3 contains 14 residues. CDR1 is LNHDA and CDR2 is SQIVND in the germline V gene (reference sequence). The V gene end was trimmed by 4 bases and the J gene end by 0 bases; junction bases not matched to a gene: 1. The chain's CDR3 is CASSRTGTNYGYTF. The CDR3 DNA reads as TGTGCCAGTAGTAGGACAGGGACTAACTATGGCTACACCTTC. Variable domain in full (rest from reference TRBV19 and TRBJ1-2): DGGITQSPKYLFRKEGQNVTLSCEQNLNHDAMYWYRQDPGQGLRLIYYSQIVNDFQKGDIAEGYSVSREKKESFPLTVTSAQKNPTAFYLCASSRTGTNYGYTFGSGTRLTVV.

This chain uses TRBV7-2 with TRBJ2-7; the match to TRBD2 covers 7 bases. Trimming removed 4 bases from V and 0 bases from J; junction bases left unmatched: 6. From germline, CDR1 is SGHTA and CDR2 FQGNSA. The CDR3 consists of 15 residues. The CDR3 nucleotides read TGTGCCAGCAGCTCGGGACTAACCCCCTCCTACGAGCAGTACTTC. Amino acid sequence: CASSSGLTPSYEQYF. The whole variable domain, filled in from reference TRBV7-2 and TRBJ2-7, reads GAGVSQSPSNKVTEKGKDVELRCDPISGHTALYWYRQSLGQGLEFLIYFQGNSAPDKSGLPSDRFSAERTGGSVSTLTIQRTQQEDSAVYLCASSSGLTPSYEQYFGPGTRLTVT.

J is TRBJ1-6 and V is TRBV3-1 (or the pseudogene TRBV3-2); D is unclear. This CDR3 contains 16 residues. The ends were cut back, 0 bases at V and 7 bases at J, with 13 bases in the middle. Germline CDR1 reads LGHDT; CDR2 reads YNNKEL (reference sequence). This CDR3 reads CASSQELFASNSPLHF. DNA of the CDR3: TGTGCCAGCAGCCAAGAGCTCTTTGCGTCGAATTCACCCCTCCACTTT.

The chain recombines TRBV28 with TRBJ1-2; 7 bases are shared with TRBD1. The CDR3 extends over 12 amino acids. The V and J ends lost 7 bases and 4 bases, in that order; junction bases with no gene match: 3. Germline V gives CDR1 MDHEN, CDR2 SYDVKM. The CDR3 reads CASTRDSYGYTF. CDR3 in DNA: TGTGCCAGCACCCGGGACAGCTATGGCTACACCTTC.

A remark on this clone: An end of the junction does not agree with germline; a read error may underlie this. J is TRBJ1-2 and V is TRBV19; 7 bases align to TRBD1. Germline V lookup: CDR1 LNHDA, CDR2 SQIVND (reference sequence). The CDR3 sequence is 13 residues long. The CDR3 reads CASSLDREYGYTF. The CDR3 bases are TGTGCCAGTAGTTTAGACAGGGAGTATGGCTACACCTTC.

J is TRBJ1-6 and V is TRBV7-2; perhaps TRBD1 as D (5 bases). The CDR3 has 15 residues. Germline V gene sequence: CDR1 SGHTA, CDR2 FQGNSA. With 3 bases removed from V and 4 bases from J, the gap between germline ends came to 10 bases. This CDR3 is CASSFGTVYNSPLHF. CDR3 bases: TGTGCCAGCAGCTTTGGGACGGTGTATAATTCACCCCTCCACTTT.

This chain uses TRBV19 with TRBJ1-4; possibly TRBD1 for D (5 bases). With 9 bases removed from V and 3 bases from J, the gap between germline ends came to 17 bases. This CDR3 contains 15 residues. In germline, CDR1 is LNHDA, CDR2 SQIVND (reference sequence). The CDR3 region is CASRGGRASNEKLFF. The CDR3 DNA reads TGTGCCAGCCGCGGGGGAAGGGCCTCTAATGAAAAACTGTTTTTT.

This clone was recorded only once. V and J are TRBV5-6 and TRBJ2-2; D is perhaps TRBD1 (5 bases). Trimming pared 1 base from V and 0 bases from J, leaving 7 bases between. CDR1 is SGHDT and CDR2 is YYEEEE in the germline V gene. The CDR3 covers 15 residues. The CDR3 bases are TGTGCCAGCAGCTTGTACAGGACGAACACCGGGGAGCTGTTTTTT. This encodes CASSLYRTNTGELFF.

This chain links TRBV7-9 with TRBJ1-5; a possible D gene is TRBD1 (6 bases). V dropped 1 base and J dropped 6 bases, with 13 bases sitting between them. This CDR3 is 15 amino acids long. Germline V gene sequence: CDR1 SEHNR, CDR2 FQNEAQ (reference sequence). CDR3 sequence reads: CASSLGRQAGQPQHF. Written as DNA, the CDR3 is TGTGCCAGCAGCTTAGGGAGACAGGCGGGTCAGCCCCAGCATTTT.

This clone has a single count. The chain joins TRBV7-8 to TRBJ2-2; no reliable D call. The CDR3 consists of 15 residues. CDR1 SGHVS and CDR2 FQNEAQ come from the germline V gene. Trimming took off 1 base at V and 0 bases at J, with 6 bases between the two ends. The CDR3: CASSLVVANTGELFF. CDR3 nucleotide sequence: TGTGCCAGCAGCTTAGTCGTAGCGAACACCGGGGAGCTGTTTTTT.

The chain links TRBV19 to TRBJ1-5; 8 nucleotides align to TRBD1. The CDR3 spans 15 residues. Germline CDR1 is LNHDA and CDR2 is SQIVND (reference sequence). The V gene end was trimmed by 9 bases and the J gene end by 6 bases; junction bases not matched to a gene: 13. CDR3 sequence reads: CARKIGQGARQPQHF. In nucleotides, the CDR3 is TGTGCCAGAAAGATAGGCCAGGGGGCGCGTCAGCCCCAGCATTTT.

In this sample, this clone turned up many times. The chain uses TRBV10-3 and TRBJ2-2, with D perhaps TRBD2 (6 bases). This CDR3 comprises 15 residues. The germline CDR1 and CDR2 sequences are ENHRY and SYGVKD. V shed 3 bases and J shed 6 bases, with 14 bases lying between them. CDR3 in DNA: TGTGCCATCAGTGACTGGGAGGTAGTCTCCGGGGAGCTGTTTTTT. Protein sequence: CAISDWEVVSGELFF.

This chain connects TRBV7-9 to TRBJ2-3, with D unclear. Trimming shortened V by 4 bases and J by 0 bases, and 5 bases separated the two germline ends. The CDR3 totals 13 residues. Germline V gene lookup returns CDR1 SEHNR and CDR2 FQNEAQ (reference sequence). The CDR3 DNA reads as TGTGCCAGCAGCTCCGGGAGCACAGATACGCAGTATTTT. It specifies CASSSGSTDTQYF.